These 16 T cell receptor beta chains share one sample of origin, sequenced in a study of shared clonotypes between healthy human individuals. Method: immunoSEQ multiplex PCR; TCRdb's copy keeps in-frame clones and lacks some. The sample holds 550,000 to 750,000 clones, 95% seen once. CD45RO-negative, CCR7-selected cells formed the naive CD8 fraction, which excluded terminally differentiated effector memory CD45RA+ cells. The sample was naive CD8+ T cells sorted from blood. These receptors were obtained from a woman in her 30s in good health.

Points on this clone: Distinct nucleotide sequences in the sample also encode this CDR3. This chain uses TRBV29-1 with TRBJ2-7; D ambiguous. The CDR3 is 12 amino acids. CDR1 is SQVTM and CDR2 is ANQGSEA in the germline V gene. V gave up 0 bases and J gave up 3 bases, with 6 bases separating them. The CDR3 DNA reads TGCAGCGTTGAAGATCGGGTCTACGAGCAGTACTTC. It specifies CSVEDRVYEQYF.

About this clone: Other nucleotide sequences from this sample produce the same CDR3. The chain joins TRBV9 to TRBJ2-5; maybe TRBD2 (5 bases). The CDR3 runs 14 residues. The V gene's germline CDR1 is SGDLS and CDR2 YYNGEE. The V gene lost 0 bases and the J gene lost 4 bases, with 10 bases spanning the gap. The CDR3 DNA sequence: TGTGCCAGCAGCGTAGCTGGAGGAGGAGAGACCCAGTACTTC. It translates to CASSVAGGGETQYF. The full variable domain, completed using reference TRBV9 and TRBJ2-5, is DSGVTQTPKHLITATGQRVTLRCSPRSGDLSVYWYQQSLDQGLQFLIQYYNGEERAKGNILERFSAQQFPDLHSELNLSSLELGDSALYFCASSVAGGGETQYFGPGTRLLVL.

The genes are TRBV5-1 and TRBJ2-1; D call uncertain. V gave up 4 bases and J gave up 2 bases, with 4 bases separating them. CDR1 is SGHRS, CDR2 YFSETQ, per germline. The CDR3 spans 12 residues. The CDR3 reads CASSTAYNEQFF. CDR3 bases: TGCGCCAGCAGCACCGCCTACAATGAGCAGTTCTTC. The complete variable domain, with remaining parts taken from reference TRBV5-1 and TRBJ2-1, reads KAGVTQTPRYLIKTRGQQVTLSCSPISGHRSVSWYQQTPGQGLQFLFEYFSETQRNKGNFPGRFSGRQFSNSRSEMNVSTLELGDSALYLCASSTAYNEQFFGPGTRLTVL.

The CDR3 sequence is CASSLGGEQNEQFF. CDR3 nucleotides: TGTGCCAGCAGCTTGGGGGGAGAGCAGAATGAGCAGTTCTTC. The chain carries TRBV5-6 and TRBJ2-1; possibly TRBD2 for D (5 bases). CDR3 length: 14 amino acids. Per the germline V gene, CDR1 is SGHDT and CDR2 is YYEEEE. The V end lost 0 bases, the J end lost 7 bases, and 11 bases lay between the germline ends.

This chain joins TRBV2 and TRBJ1-4; D not resolved. Germline values: CDR1 SNHLY, CDR2 FYNNEI. The length of the CDR3 is 13 residues. The V end lost 4 bases, the J end lost 3 bases, and 6 bases lay between the germline ends. The CDR3 DNA reads as TGTGCCAGCAGTGTATCAGCTAATGAAAAACTGTTTTTT. Amino acid sequence: CASSVSANEKLFF. Looking up the rest from reference TRBV2 and TRBJ1-4 gives the full variable domain: EPEVTQTPSHQVTQMGQEVILRCVPISNHLYFYWYRQILGQKVEFLVSFYNNEISEKSEIFDDQFSVERPDGSNFTLKIRSTKLEDSAMYFCASSVSANEKLFFGSGTQLSVL.

V and J are TRBV27 and TRBJ2-7; 7 bases match TRBD1. CDR3 size: 15 residues. The trim removed 6 bases at V and 5 bases at J, leaving 13 bases unmatched. Germline CDR1 reads MNHEY; CDR2 reads SMNVEV (reference sequence). CDR3 amino acids: CASSLSHRGFHEQYF. The CDR3 coding sequence is TGTGCCAGCAGCTTGAGTCACAGGGGCTTCCACGAGCAGTACTTC.

This chain connects TRBV27 to TRBJ2-1, with TRBD2 matching 9 bases. CDR1 and CDR2 (germline): MNHEY, SMNVEV (reference sequence). The CDR3 totals 15 residues. V lost 0 bases and J lost 9; bases outside the gene matches: 6. Here the CDR3 reads CASSLSSGSLIEQFF. The CDR3, as DNA: TGTGCCAGCAGTTTATCTAGCGGGAGTTTGATTGAGCAGTTCTTC.

The chain links TRBV7-9 to TRBJ1-2; 9 positions match TRBD1. The CDR3 totals 16 residues. The V segment lost 1 base and the J segment 0 bases; nucleotides outside the gene matches: 3. Germline V gene lookup returns CDR1 SEHNR and CDR2 FQNEAQ (reference sequence). CDR3 loop: CASSLGTGVTNYGYTF. The DNA for the CDR3 is TGTGCCAGCAGCTTAGGGACAGGGGTTACTAACTATGGCTACACCTTC. Together with reference TRBV7-9 and TRBJ1-2, the CDR3 gives the full variable domain: DTGVSQNPRHKITKRGQNVTFRCDPISEHNRLYWYRQTLGQGPEFLTYFQNEAQLEKSRLLSDRFSAERPKGSFSTLEIQRTEQGDSAMYLCASSLGTGVTNYGYTFGSGTRLTVV.

The rearrangement links TRBV5-1 to TRBJ2-7; a weak D match, TRBD1 (5 bases). Trimming left V 2 bases short and J 5 bases short, with 17 bases between. This CDR3 has 15 amino acids. Germline CDR1 SGHRS, CDR2 YFSETQ. The CDR3: CASSFGAGKVNEQYF. The DNA for the CDR3 is TGCGCCAGCAGCTTTGGGGCAGGGAAGGTCAACGAGCAGTACTTC.

The chain recombines TRBV7-9 with TRBJ2-4, with TRBD2 matching 7 bases. The CDR3 loop spans 18 amino acids. In germline, CDR1 is SEHNR, CDR2 FQNEAQ (reference sequence). The ends lost 4 bases at V and 0 bases at J; junction bases unmatched: 12. The CDR3: CASSSFGGGALAKNIQYF. DNA of the CDR3: TGTGCCAGCAGCTCATTTGGGGGAGGGGCCCTAGCCAAAAACATTCAGTACTTC.

This sequence joins TRBV27 and TRBJ2-7, with TRBD2 as a possible D gene (5 bases). This CDR3 has 13 amino acids. Germline-derived CDR1 and CDR2 are MNHEY and SMNVEV (reference sequence). V was clipped by 3 bases and J by 7 bases, with 13 bases between them. CDR3 sequence reads: CASSLSGRWEQYF. CDR3 sequence (DNA): TGTGCCAGCAGTTTGAGCGGACGGTGGGAGCAGTACTTC.

The chain has TRBV7-9 and TRBJ1-1, with a possible D match to TRBD1 (5 bases). Germline CDR1 and CDR2: SEHNR and FQNEAQ (reference sequence). Trimming pared 2 bases from V and 1 base from J, leaving 14 bases between. The CDR3 loop spans 16 amino acids. CDR3 sequence reads: CASSLQETGGNTEAFF. As DNA, the CDR3 is TGTGCCAGCAGCTTACAGGAAACTGGGGGGAACACTGAAGCTTTCTTT.

The chain has TRBV7-8 and TRBJ2-1, with D possibly being TRBD1 or TRBD2 (5 bases each). The CDR3 totals 15 residues. V was cut by 4 bases and J by 7 bases, with 17 bases left in between. Germline V gives CDR1 SGHVS, CDR2 FQNEAQ. CDR3 coding DNA: TGTGCCAGCAGCTGGGGACCGGGCGAGTTAAATGAGCAGTTCTTC. Its translation: CASSWGPGELNEQFF.

This chain joins TRBV2 and TRBJ2-7, with D perhaps matching TRBD2 (5 bases). V was trimmed by 4 bases and J by 5 bases, leaving 15 bases between them. Germline V gene data show CDR1 as SNHLY and CDR2 as FYNNEI. CDR3 length: 14 residues. CDR3 in amino acids: CASSVASSLHEQYF. The CDR3 DNA is TGTGCCAGCAGTGTGGCTAGCTCCCTCCACGAGCAGTACTTC.

V and J are TRBV27 and TRBJ2-7; TRBD1 aligns across 8 bases. This CDR3 contains 13 residues. Unmatched junction bases numbered 9, after V lost 7 bases and J lost 7 bases. CDR1 MNHEY and CDR2 SMNVEV come from the germline V gene (reference sequence). The CDR3 spells CASKEGTGYEQYF. The CDR3 nucleotides are TGTGCCAGCAAGGAAGGGACAGGTTATGAGCAGTACTTC.

This clone has a handful of counts. V is TRBV4-1 and J is TRBJ2-7; perhaps TRBD2 as D (6 bases). The ends were cut back, 1 base at V and 6 bases at J, with 10 bases in the middle. CDR3 length equals 13 residues. The germline V gene has CDR1 MGHRA and CDR2 YSYEKL. CDR3 loop: CASSQAEGSEQYF. Here the CDR3 DNA reads TGCGCCAGCAGCCAAGCGGAGGGCTCCGAGCAGTACTTC.